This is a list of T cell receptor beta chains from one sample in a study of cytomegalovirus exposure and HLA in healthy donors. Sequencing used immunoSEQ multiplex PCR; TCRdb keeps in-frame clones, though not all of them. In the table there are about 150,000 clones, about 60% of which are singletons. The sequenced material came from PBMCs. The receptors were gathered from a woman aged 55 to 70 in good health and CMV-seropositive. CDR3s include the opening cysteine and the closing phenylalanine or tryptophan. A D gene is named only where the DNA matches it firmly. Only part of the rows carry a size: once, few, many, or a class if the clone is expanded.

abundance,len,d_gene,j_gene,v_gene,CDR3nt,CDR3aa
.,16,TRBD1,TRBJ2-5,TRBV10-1,TGCGCCAGCAGTGAGTCAAAGGACAGGGGGCCTGAGACCCAGTACTTC,CASSESKDRGPETQYF
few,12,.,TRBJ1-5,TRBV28,TGTGCCAGCAGTGAGAGCAATCAGCCCCAGCATTTT,CASSESNQPQHF
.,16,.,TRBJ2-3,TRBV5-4,TGTGCCAGCAGCTCCGGGACAATCCCCCGCACAGATACGCAGTATTTT,CASSSGTIPRTDTQYF
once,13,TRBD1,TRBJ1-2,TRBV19,TGTGCCAGTCGGACCACAGGGGGGTATGGCTACACCTTC,CASRTTGGYGYTF
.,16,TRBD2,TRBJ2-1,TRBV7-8,TGTGCCAGCAGCTTAATGGGCGGGAGAGGGTACAATGAGCAGTTCTTC,CASSLMGGRGYNEQFF
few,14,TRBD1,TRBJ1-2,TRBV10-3,TGTGCCATCAGTGAAGGACAGGAGAACTATGGCTACACCTTC,CAISEGQENYGYTF
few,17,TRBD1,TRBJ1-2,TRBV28,TGTGCCAGCACTCCCTCAACAGGGGGGGGTTTTATATATGGCTACACCTTC,CASTPSTGGGFIYGYTF
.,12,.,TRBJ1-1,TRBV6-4,TGTGCCAGCAGCCCGGACGGGAATGAAGCTTTCTTT,CASSPDGNEAFF
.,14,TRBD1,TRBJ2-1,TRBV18,TGTGCCAGCTCCGGGACAGTGGGTAGCAATGAGCAGTTCTTC,CASSGTVGSNEQFF
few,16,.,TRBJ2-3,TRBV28,TGTGCCAGCATCCGGGGGGACAGGCAGTTTTTTGATACGCAGTATTTT,CASIRGDRQFFDTQYF
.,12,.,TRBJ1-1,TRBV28,TGTGCCAGCAGTTTCTCGAAGCCTGAAGCTTTCTTT,CASSFSKPEAFF
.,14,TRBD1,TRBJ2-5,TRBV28,TGTGCCAGCCAATACAGGGGCCACCAAGAGACCCAGTACTTC,CASQYRGHQETQYF
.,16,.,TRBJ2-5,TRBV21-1,TGTGCCAGCAGCAAAGGAGACGGGACAGTTCAAGAGACCCAGTACTTC,CASSKGDGTVQETQYF
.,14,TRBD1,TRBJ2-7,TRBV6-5,TGTGCCAGCAGTCCTAGGGACAGGGGCTACGAGCAGTACTTC,CASSPRDRGYEQYF
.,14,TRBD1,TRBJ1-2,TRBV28,TGTGCCAGCAGTTTGAGCGCAGGGGGTATCGGCTACACCTTC,CASSLSAGGIGYTF
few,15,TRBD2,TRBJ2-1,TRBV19,TGTGCCAGTAGTATCGGCGGGAGCCCCTACAATGAGCAGTTCTTC,CASSIGGSPYNEQFF
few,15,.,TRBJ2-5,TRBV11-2,TGTGCCAGCAGCTTAGGTGGGCAGGGTCGGGAGACCCAGTACTTC,CASSLGGQGRETQYF
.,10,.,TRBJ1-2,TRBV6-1,TGTGCCATCGCGCCTTATGGCTACACCTTC,CAIAPYGYTF
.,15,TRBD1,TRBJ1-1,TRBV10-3,TGTGCCATCAGCTCAGACAGGGCCATGAACACTGAAGCTTTCTTT,CAISSDRAMNTEAFF
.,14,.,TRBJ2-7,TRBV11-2,TGTGCCAGCAGCTTAGCTCCCGGCTCCTACGAGCAGTACTTC,CASSLAPGSYEQYF
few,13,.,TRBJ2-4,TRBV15,TGTGCCACCAGCCCGTCTGGAGGGAACATTCAGTACTTC,CATSPSGGNIQYF
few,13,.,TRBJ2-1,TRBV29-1,TGCAGCGCCCGGGACACCTCCTACAATGAGCAGTTCTTC,CSARDTSYNEQFF
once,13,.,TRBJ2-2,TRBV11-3,TGTGCCAGCAGCATCGAACAGGGCCGGGAGCTGTTTTTT,CASSIEQGRELFF
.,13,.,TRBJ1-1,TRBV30,TGTGCCTGGAGTGGGACAGTGAACACTGAAGCTTTCTTT,CAWSGTVNTEAFF
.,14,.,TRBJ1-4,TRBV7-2,TGTGCCAGCAGCTTTTCCCGTTCCAGTGAAAAACTGTTTTTT,CASSFSRSSEKLFF
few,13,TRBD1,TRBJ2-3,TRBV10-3,TGTGCCGTGAAGGGACAGGGGACAGATACGCAGTATTTT,CAVKGQGTDTQYF
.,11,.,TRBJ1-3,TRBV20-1,TGCAGTGCTCTCTCTGGAAACACCATATATTTT,CSALSGNTIYF
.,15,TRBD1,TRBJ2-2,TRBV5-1,TGCGCCAGTTTTCCCGGGACAGGGAAGTCCGGGGAGCTGTTTTTT,CASFPGTGKSGELFF
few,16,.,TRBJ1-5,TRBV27,TGTGCCAGCAGTCCCCTGGACAAGACTAGCAATCAGCCCCAGCATTTT,CASSPLDKTSNQPQHF
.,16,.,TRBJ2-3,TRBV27,TGTGCCAGCAGTCCAATAGCGGAAATGGGGTTTGATACGCAGTATTTT,CASSPIAEMGFDTQYF
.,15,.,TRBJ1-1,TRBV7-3,TGTGCCAGCAGCCCAGAACAGGGTACGAACACTGAAGCTTTCTTT,CASSPEQGTNTEAFF
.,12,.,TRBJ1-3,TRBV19,TGTGCCAGTACAGTGGGCGGAAACACCATATATTTT,CASTVGGNTIYF
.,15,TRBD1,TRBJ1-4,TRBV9,TGTGCCAGCAGCGGTGGAGGGACAGGGCTTGAAAAACTGTTTTTT,CASSGGGTGLEKLFF
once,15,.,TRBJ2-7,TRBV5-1,TGCGCCAGCAGCCCAACAACCGTACTAGCCGGCGGGCAGTACTTC,CASSPTTVLAGGQYF
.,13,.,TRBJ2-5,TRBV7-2,TGTGCCAGCAGCTTACAGCGGAAAGAGACCCAGTACTTC,CASSLQRKETQYF
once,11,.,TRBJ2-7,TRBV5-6,TGTGCCAGCAGCGGCGGCCGCGAGCAGTACTTC,CASSGGREQYF
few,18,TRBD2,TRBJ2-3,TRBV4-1,TGCGCCAGCAGCCAAGATCGGGCGGGAGGGCCGTCGACAGATACGCAGTATTTT,CASSQDRAGGPSTDTQYF
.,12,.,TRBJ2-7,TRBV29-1,TGCAGCGCCGCGTACGGGTCCTACGAGCAGTACTTC,CSAAYGSYEQYF
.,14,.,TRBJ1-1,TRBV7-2,TGTGCCAGCAGCCTGAAGCAAATTGACACTGAAGCTTTCTTT,CASSLKQIDTEAFF
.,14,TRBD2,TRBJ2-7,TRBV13,TGTGCCAGCAGCTCAACTAGCGCCACCTACGAGCAGTACTTC,CASSSTSATYEQYF
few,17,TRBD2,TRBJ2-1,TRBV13,TGTGCCAGCAGCTTGTCGACCGGGACTAGCGGGAGGAATGAGCAGTTCTTC,CASSLSTGTSGRNEQFF
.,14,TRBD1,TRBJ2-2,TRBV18,TGTGCCAGCCCACGGGACAGTCGGACCGGGGAGCTGTTTTTT,CASPRDSRTGELFF
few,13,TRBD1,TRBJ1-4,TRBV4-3,TGCGCCAGCAGTTCCGGACAGGACGAAAAACTGTTTTTT,CASSSGQDEKLFF
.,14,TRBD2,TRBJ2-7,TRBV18,TGTGCCAGCTCACTATCGACGGGAGGGCACGAGCAGTACTTC,CASSLSTGGHEQYF
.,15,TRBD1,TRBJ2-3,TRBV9,TGTGCCAGCAGCGTAGGGACAGGAGGAACAGATACGCAGTATTTT,CASSVGTGGTDTQYF
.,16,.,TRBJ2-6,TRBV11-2,TGTGCCAGCGAGCCCTCCTACAGGGCTGGGGCCAACGTCCTGACTTTC,CASEPSYRAGANVLTF
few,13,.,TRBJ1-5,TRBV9,TGTGCCAGCAGCGTAGTGGCTGAGGGGCCCCAGCATTTT,CASSVVAEGPQHF
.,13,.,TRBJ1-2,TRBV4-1,TGCGCCAGCAGCCAAGGTCTAAACTATGGCTACACCTTC,CASSQGLNYGYTF
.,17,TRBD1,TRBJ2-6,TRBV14,TGTGCCAGCAGCCCCCGGGACAGGTTCTCTGGGGCCAACGTCCTGACTTTC,CASSPRDRFSGANVLTF
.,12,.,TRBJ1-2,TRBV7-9,TGTGCCAGCAGCCCCCCGCAGGGGGGCTACACCTTC,CASSPPQGGYTF
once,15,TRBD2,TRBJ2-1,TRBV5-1,TGCGCCAGCAGCTGGCAGACTAGCGGCTCAAATGAGCAGTTCTTC,CASSWQTSGSNEQFF
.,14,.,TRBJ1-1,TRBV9,TGTGCCAGCAGCTTGGACACCAAAGGCGCTGAAGCTTTCTTT,CASSLDTKGAEAFF
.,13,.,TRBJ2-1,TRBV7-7,TGTGCTAACAGCTCGGGACTCCGCGATGAGCAGTTCTTC,CANSSGLRDEQFF
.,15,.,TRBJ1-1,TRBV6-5,TGTGCCAGCAGTCGTACAGAAGCTCTGAACACTGAAGCTTTCTTT,CASSRTEALNTEAFF
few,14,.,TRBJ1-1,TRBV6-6,TGTGCCAGCACCGACGGGGCAGGGGTCACTGAAGCTTTCTTT,CASTDGAGVTEAFF
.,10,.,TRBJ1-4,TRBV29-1,TGCAGCGTTGTGCGGGAAAAACTGTTTTTT,CSVVREKLFF
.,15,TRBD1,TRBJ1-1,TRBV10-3,TGTGCCATCAGTGACCCTGACAGGGGACGGACTGAAGCTTTCTTT,CAISDPDRGRTEAFF
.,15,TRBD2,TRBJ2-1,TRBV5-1,TGCGCCAGCAGCTTGATGTCTAGCGGGAGTAATGAGCAGTTCTTC,CASSLMSSGSNEQFF
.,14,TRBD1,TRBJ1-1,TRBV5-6,TGTGCCAGCAGACCAGGGGGCCTAAACACTGAAGCTTTCTTT,CASRPGGLNTEAFF
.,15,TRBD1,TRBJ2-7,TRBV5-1,TGCGCCAGCAGCCCCGGGACAGGGATCACCTACGAGCAGTACTTC,CASSPGTGITYEQYF